The rows below give T cell receptor beta chains drawn from one sample of a study of CD8+ T cells in alopecia areata. Method: immunoSEQ multiplex PCR; TCRdb's copy keeps in-frame clones and lacks some. The sample holds hundreds of thousands of clones, approximately 60% seen once. Sequences were derived from CD4+ T cells sorted from blood, sampled around week 53, from a patient treated with tofacitinib. The origin of the receptors is a human donor with alopecia areata. Both conserved end residues are trimmed from each CDR3. Each record gives: V gene, J gene, CDR3 protein.

v_gene: TRBV5-4
j_gene: TRBJ1-6
CDR3aa: ASSLVGGQSRSPLH

v_gene: TRBV5-4
j_gene: TRBJ2-5
CDR3aa: ASSLGPGSWTQY

v_gene: TRBV21-1
j_gene: TRBJ2-7
CDR3aa: ASSAPPGLVGHEQY

v_gene: TRBV29-1
j_gene: TRBJ1-5
CDR3aa: SVASGTGYNQPQH

v_gene: TRBV30
j_gene: TRBJ2-1
CDR3aa: AWSVRAYNEQF

v_gene: TRBV6-6
j_gene: TRBJ1-2
CDR3aa: ASSSDRSNYGYT

v_gene: TRBV25-1
j_gene: TRBJ2-2
CDR3aa: ASSGTPGGSGELF

v_gene: TRBV7-9
j_gene: TRBJ1-1
CDR3aa: ASESTAEAF

v_gene: TRBV29-1
j_gene: TRBJ1-1
CDR3aa: SVALQPEAF

v_gene: TRBV5-6
j_gene: TRBJ2-3
CDR3aa: ASTRSDTQY

v_gene: TRBV29-1
j_gene: TRBJ1-1
CDR3aa: SVDRTNEAF

v_gene: TRBV14
j_gene: TRBJ2-7
CDR3aa: ASSRRQTLSSYEQY

v_gene: TRBV30
j_gene: TRBJ1-2
CDR3aa: AWSDDGYGYT

v_gene: TRBV11-2
j_gene: TRBJ2-1
CDR3aa: ASSLGQGSDEQF

v_gene: TRBV7-9
j_gene: TRBJ2-1
CDR3aa: ASSLSHGSSYNEQF

v_gene: TRBV13
j_gene: TRBJ1-1
CDR3aa: ASSLGQLYTEAF

v_gene: TRBV4-3
j_gene: TRBJ2-1
CDR3aa: ASSEAGRHEQF

v_gene: TRBV5-1
j_gene: TRBJ2-5
CDR3aa: ASSLGLDFQETQY

v_gene: TRBV4-3
j_gene: TRBJ1-5
CDR3aa: ASSQAYRGGARH

v_gene: TRBV11-2
j_gene: TRBJ1-1
CDR3aa: ASSPSGNLGAAF

v_gene: TRBV29-1
j_gene: TRBJ1-1
CDR3aa: SVADLQGANTEAF

v_gene: TRBV5-4
j_gene: TRBJ2-5
CDR3aa: ASSLRQGGRETQY

v_gene: TRBV7-9
j_gene: TRBJ2-2
CDR3aa: ASRQGQGTGELF